Described below is a single T cell receptor beta chain sequence and its context. The data were taken from a study of blood T cell repertoires in COVID-19. Study-level information: The origin of the acute and convalescent COVID-19 samples was the United States, Italy and Spain. T cells, B-cell-depleted T cells, or PBMCs provided the cDNA or gDNA that served as material.

The CDR3 covers 15 residues. V shed 3 bases and J shed 4 bases, with 13 bases lying between them. In germline, CDR1 is MNHNS, CDR2 SASEGT. Generated by immunoSEQ multiplex PCR, the TCRdb table keeps only in-frame clones and is missing some. The sample lists around 180,000 clones; approximately 92% were seen once. Those enrolled, adults aged roughly 18 to 100 years, came from about two dozen US areas. Participant reports of clinical history set cohort assignment. Sequenced sample: PBMCs or T cells enriched from blood (not recorded which). The rearrangement links TRBV6-1 to TRBJ1-3; D is uncertain. The receptor's source is a woman aged 40 to 50 with acute COVID-19. The CDR3 loop is CASSEGSGGGNTIYF. In DNA, the CDR3 is TGTGCCAGCAGTGAGGGGTCGGGAGGGGGAAACACCATATATTTT.